The 20 T cell receptor beta chains in this list originate from one sample, sequenced in a study of OX40 agonist ivuxolimab in advanced cancers. Generated by immunoSEQ multiplex PCR, the TCRdb table keeps only in-frame clones and is missing some. The sample includes about 79,000 clones, 90% to 95% of them seen just once. Sequences were derived from CD4+ or CD8+ T cells sorted from blood, sampled in a trial of the OX40 agonist ivuxolimab. Source of these receptors: an adult with an advanced solid tumor such as melanoma, head and neck, liver or kidney cancer.

The genes are TRBV4-1 and TRBJ2-5; the match to TRBD1 covers 10 bases. The end of the DNA is better explained by TRBJ2-7, so the J call may be wrong. Germline lookup yields CDR1 MGHRA and CDR2 YSYEKL. The CDR3 contains 16 residues. CDR3 nucleotides: TGCGCCAGCAGCCAAGGGACAGGGGGTCGATCCTACGAGCAGTACTTC. It is translated as CASSQGTGGRSYEQYF.

V gene TRBV6-5 combines with J gene TRBJ2-5, with 8 nucleotides matching TRBD1. The CDR3 sequence is 14 residues long. CDR1 is MNHEY, CDR2 SVGAGI, per germline. Trimming removed 6 bases from V and 4 bases from J; junction bases left unmatched: 7. CDR3 sequence (DNA): TGTGCCAGCAGCTCTACAGGGGGTTTAGAGACCCAGTACTTC. Translating it yields CASSSTGGLETQYF.

The chain links TRBV4-3 to TRBJ1-5; the D is unclear. V lost 0 bases to trimming and J lost 3 bases, with 9 bases between them. The CDR3 contains 15 residues. The germline V gene has CDR1 LGHNA and CDR2 YSLEER. The CDR3 reads CASSQDKGSNQPQHF. CDR3 coding DNA: TGCGCCAGCAGCCAAGACAAGGGTTCCAATCAGCCCCAGCATTTT.

The chain has TRBV27 and TRBJ1-1, with D uncertain. CDR1 is MNHEY, CDR2 SMNVEV, per germline (reference sequence). Trimming took 3 bases from V and 1 from J, leaving 9 bases between them. The CDR3 has 14 residues. The CDR3 DNA reads as TGTGCCAGCAGTTTGGAGGGAGGGAACACTGAAGCTTTCTTT. It translates to CASSLEGGNTEAFF.

The rearrangement joins TRBV25-1 to TRBJ2-3; 9 bases align to TRBD1. Germline CDR1 and CDR2: MGHDK and SYGVNS. The CDR3 is made up of 16 amino acids. V lost 8 bases, J lost 2 bases, and 11 bases stayed unmatched. CDR3 DNA: TGTGCCAGCTCGGGACAGGGCGTCGTCTTCACAGATACGCAGTATTTT. Translating it yields CASSGQGVVFTDTQYF.

V gene TRBV6-6 combines with J gene TRBJ2-1, with a tentative D call TRBD2 (6 bases). Trimming stripped 7 bases from V and 8 bases from J, with 9 bases between. Germline V gene data show CDR1 as MNHNY and CDR2 as SVGAGI (reference sequence). This CDR3 spans 11 amino acids. The DNA of the CDR3 is TGTGCCAGCACCCCGGGGGATGAGCAGTTCTTC. This sequence encodes CASTPGDEQFF.

The chain uses TRBV6-6 and TRBJ2-7; TRBD1 agrees at 7 bases. V shed 5 bases, J shed 5 bases, and the junction held 3 bases outside the gene matches. The CDR3 runs 12 residues. Per germline, CDR1 MNHNY and CDR2 SVGAGI (reference sequence). The DNA of the CDR3 is TGTGCCAGCAGTGGGACAGACCACGAGCAGTACTTC. The encoded protein is CASSGTDHEQYF.

V usage is TRBV28 and J usage is TRBJ1-2, with D perhaps matching TRBD1 (6 bases). Germline V gene sequence: CDR1 MDHEN, CDR2 SYDVKM. V was shortened by 6 bases and J by 2 bases, with 25 bases between the two germline ends. The CDR3 covers 18 residues. This CDR3 is CASSPILTQGWENYGYTF. The CDR3 region has the DNA TGTGCCAGCAGCCCCATTTTGACACAGGGATGGGAAAACTATGGCTACACCTTC.

The chain recombines TRBV6-5 with TRBJ1-1; D is uncertain. V was shortened by 0 bases and J by 1 base, with 9 bases between the two germline ends. Germline CDR1 is MNHEY and CDR2 is SVGAGI. CDR3 length: 15 residues. This CDR3 reads CASSYSWVPNTEAFF. The CDR3 DNA reads TGTGCCAGCAGTTACTCATGGGTCCCGAACACTGAAGCTTTCTTT.

The chain combines TRBV11-2 with TRBJ2-1; 8 bases match TRBD2. Germline V gene data show CDR1 as SGHAT and CDR2 as FQNNGV. This CDR3 is 15 amino acids long. V was pared by 4 bases and J by 8 bases, with 10 bases of the junction left unmatched. The CDR3 DNA follows: TGTGCCAGCAGCTCACGGGGGGGCGAATCCGATGAGCAGTTCTTC. Translating gives CASSSRGGESDEQFF. Combining the CDR3 with reference TRBV11-2 and TRBJ2-1 gives the whole variable domain EAGVAQSPRYKIIEKRQSVAFWCNPISGHATLYWYQQILGQGPKLLIQFQNNGVVDDSQLPKDRFSAERLKGVDSTLKIQPAKLEDSAVYLCASSSRGGESDEQFFGPGTRLTVL.

About this clone: Other DNA sequences within the sample encode an identical CDR3. V gene TRBV2 combines with J gene TRBJ1-1; D gene uncertain. V was trimmed by 6 bases and J by 1 base, leaving 6 bases between them. The CDR3 is 12 amino acids. Germline loops: CDR1 SNHLY, CDR2 FYNNEI. CDR3 amino acids: CASSVGNTEAFF. CDR3 in DNA: TGTGCCAGCAGCGTCGGGAACACTGAAGCTTTCTTT. The whole variable domain, remainder taken from reference TRBV2 and TRBJ1-1, is EPEVTQTPSHQVTQMGQEVILRCVPISNHLYFYWYRQILGQKVEFLVSFYNNEISEKSEIFDDQFSVERPDGSNFTLKIRSTKLEDSAMYFCASSVGNTEAFFGQGTRLTVV.

This clone has a handful of counts. The chain joins TRBV7-8 to TRBJ1-5; no definite D call. This CDR3 has 13 amino acids. Germline V lookup: CDR1 SGHVS, CDR2 FQNEAQ. V dropped 3 bases and J dropped 5 bases, with 8 bases sitting between them. The DNA of the CDR3 is TGTGCCAGCAGCTTGGCACGGGATCAGCCCCAGCATTTT. It translates to CASSLARDQPQHF.

The chain has TRBV7-6 and TRBJ2-6; D unclear. This CDR3 has 14 residues. With 3 bases removed from V and 4 bases from J, the gap between germline ends came to 7 bases. Germline values: CDR1 SGHVS, CDR2 FNYEAQ. The chain's CDR3 is CASSLDPGANVLTF. The CDR3 DNA sequence: TGTGCCAGCAGCTTGGATCCCGGGGCCAACGTCCTGACTTTC.

V and J are TRBV21-1 and TRBJ2-7; TRBD2 is the table's D call and was not checked against the DNA. TRBV21-1 has pseudogene status. This CDR3 contains 18 residues. The CDR3 nucleotides read TGTGCCAGCAGCAACGGGACTCAAAGACTAGCTGGGTCCTACGAGCAGTACTTC. Protein product: CASSNGTQRLAGSYEQYF.

The chain carries TRBV19 and TRBJ2-7; D unclear. Trimming removed 6 bases at V and 4 bases at J, with 13 bases between. This CDR3 comprises 13 residues. The V gene's germline CDR1 is LNHDA and CDR2 SQIVND (reference sequence). The CDR3 loop reads CASSQASDYEQYF. CDR3 coding DNA: TGTGCCAGTAGCCAAGCGAGTGATTACGAGCAGTACTTC.

The chain links TRBV5-6 to TRBJ2-1; possibly TRBD2 for D (6 bases). This CDR3 spans 11 amino acids. Germline V gives CDR1 SGHDT, CDR2 YYEEEE. Between the trimmed V and J ends, which lost 4 bases and 7 bases, there was a span of 6 bases. The CDR3 loop reads CASSRGNEQFF. CDR3 DNA: TGTGCCAGCAGCCGGGGGAATGAGCAGTTCTTC.

The rearrangement joins TRBV19 to TRBJ2-1; 9 nucleotides align to TRBD2. Germline CDR1 and CDR2: LNHDA and SQIVND (reference sequence). V trimming: 3 bases; J trimming: 5 bases; junction bases outside the gene matches: 8. The CDR3 is made up of 16 amino acids. The CDR3 DNA reads as TGTGCCAGTAGTATCTCAGCTAGCGGGGTTGACAATGAGCAGTTCTTC. The encoded protein is CASSISASGVDNEQFF.

This chain joins TRBV27 and TRBJ2-2; no clear D. The V end was cut by 2 bases, the J end by 8 bases, with 12 bases between. The CDR3 extends over 14 amino acids. Germline V gene sequence: CDR1 MNHEY, CDR2 SMNVEV (reference sequence). The CDR3 protein is CASSLQGPTGELFF. The CDR3 nucleotides are TGTGCCAGCAGTTTACAAGGCCCAACGGGGGAGCTGTTTTTT.

V and J are TRBV27 and TRBJ2-6, with D unclear. CDR1 and CDR2 (germline): MNHEY, SMNVEV (reference sequence). This CDR3 is 17 amino acids long. The germline V and J ends were trimmed by 0 bases and 0 bases, with 9 bases remaining between them. CDR3 coding DNA: TGTGCCAGCAGTTTATCCCCCTCCCTCTCTGGGGCCAACGTCCTGACTTTC. Residues: CASSLSPSLSGANVLTF. Full variable domain (outside the CDR3, taken from reference TRBV27 and TRBJ2-6): EAQVTQNPRYLITVTGKKLTVTCSQNMNHEYMSWYRQDPGLGLRQIYYSMNVEVTDKGDVPEGYKVSRKEKRNFPLILESPSPNQTSLYFCASSLSPSLSGANVLTFGAGSRLTVL.

This clone has a single count. The V gene is TRBV29-1, the J gene TRBJ1-1; D is undetermined. The CDR3 has 12 amino acids. Germline V lookup: CDR1 SQVTM, CDR2 ANQGSEA. Trimming shortened V by 3 bases and J by 1 base, and 6 bases separated the two germline ends. In DNA, the CDR3 is TGCAGCGTTGAGGGGAAGAACACTGAAGCTTTCTTT. As protein: CSVEGKNTEAFF.